This T cell receptor (beta chain) was retrieved from a study of blood T cell repertoires in COVID-19. Study at large: The United States, Italy and Spain supplied acute and convalescent COVID-19 samples.

Original processing methods: How many nucleated cells were present was estimated from reference gene primer amplification. Sequencing used immunoSEQ multiplex PCR; TCRdb keeps in-frame clones, though not all of them. V, J and clone size derive from that table, while D and trimming were established from the DNA sequence. Of 62,000 or so clones in the sample, about four fifths were seen once. All enrollees were roughly 18 to 95 years old and from roughly 22 US areas. Participant-given clinical history determined each cohort assignment. J lost 2 bases, V lost 2 bases, and 7 bases had no gene match. CDR1 and CDR2 from the germline V gene are SQVTM and ANQGSEA. The CDR3 contains 15 residues.

The sequence was collected from a middle-aged woman with acute COVID-19. V is TRBV29-1 and J is TRBJ2-3; 7 bases are a match to TRBD2. The material sequenced was PBMCs or T cells enriched from blood (not recorded which). CDR3: CSVEFPGGTTDTQYF. The CDR3 DNA reads as TGCAGCGTTGAATTTCCGGGGGGAACCACAGATACGCAGTATTTT.